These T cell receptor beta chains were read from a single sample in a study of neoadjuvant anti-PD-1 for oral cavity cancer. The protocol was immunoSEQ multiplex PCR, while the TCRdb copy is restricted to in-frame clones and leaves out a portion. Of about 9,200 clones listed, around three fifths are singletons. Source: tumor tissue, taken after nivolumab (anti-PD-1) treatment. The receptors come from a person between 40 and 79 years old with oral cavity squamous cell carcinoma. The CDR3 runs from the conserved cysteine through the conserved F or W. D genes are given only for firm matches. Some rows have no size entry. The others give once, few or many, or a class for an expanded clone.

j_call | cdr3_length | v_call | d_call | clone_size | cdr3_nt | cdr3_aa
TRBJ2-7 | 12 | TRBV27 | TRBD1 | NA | TGTGCCAGCAGAGGGACAGCACCCGAGCAGTACTTC | CASRGTAPEQYF
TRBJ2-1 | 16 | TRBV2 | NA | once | TGTGCCAGCAGTGAAGGCGCCGCGGCCCGGAGCAATGAGCAGTTCTTC | CASSEGAAARSNEQFF
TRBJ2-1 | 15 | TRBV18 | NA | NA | TGTGCCAGCTCACCAGGACGGACTTCCTACAATGAGCAGTTCTTC | CASSPGRTSYNEQFF
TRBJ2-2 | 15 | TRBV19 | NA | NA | TGTGCCAGTAAGGAGTATACCCAGGGCACCGGGGAGCTGTTTTTT | CASKEYTQGTGELFF
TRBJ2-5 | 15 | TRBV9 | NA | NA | TGTGCCAGCAGCCCCCAGGGGACTTACCAAGAGACCCAGTACTTC | CASSPQGTYQETQYF
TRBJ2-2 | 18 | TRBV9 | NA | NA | TGTGCCAGCAGCGTAGTTGGAGGTTGGCGGGGGAACACCGGGGAGCTGTTTTTT | CASSVVGGWRGNTGELFF
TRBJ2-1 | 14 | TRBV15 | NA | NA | TGTGCCACCAGCAGAGTAAGAGGGTACAATGAGCAGTTCTTC | CATSRVRGYNEQFF
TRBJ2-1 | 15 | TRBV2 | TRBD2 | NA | TGTGCCAGCAGCTTAACTAGCGGGAGAGTCAATGAGCAGTTCTTC | CASSLTSGRVNEQFF
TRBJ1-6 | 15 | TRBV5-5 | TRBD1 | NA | TGTGCCAGCAGCCCGCCGACAGGGGATAATTCACCCCTCCACTTT | CASSPPTGDNSPLHF
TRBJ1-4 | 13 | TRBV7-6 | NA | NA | TGTGCCAGCAGCTTAGTAGTGGGGGAAAAACTGTTTTTT | CASSLVVGEKLFF
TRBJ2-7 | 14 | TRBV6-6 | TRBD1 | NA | TGTGCCAGCAGGTACCGGGACAGGGCCCACGAGCAGTACTTC | CASRYRDRAHEQYF
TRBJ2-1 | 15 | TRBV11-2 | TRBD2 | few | TGTGCCAGCAGCTCAACTAGCGGGGCCTACAATGAGCAGTTCTTC | CASSSTSGAYNEQFF
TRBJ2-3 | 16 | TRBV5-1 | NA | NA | TGCGCCAGCAGCTTGGTGCCAGCGCCCGCAGGCGGTACGCAGTATTTT | CASSLVPAPAGGTQYF
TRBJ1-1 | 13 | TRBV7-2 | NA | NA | TGTGCCAGCAGCTTAGCGGATGGGGCGCCGGCTTTCTTT | CASSLADGAPAFF
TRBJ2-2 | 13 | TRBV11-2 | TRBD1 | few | TGTGCCAGCAAACAGGGGGGCACCGGGGAGCTGTTTTTT | CASKQGGTGELFF
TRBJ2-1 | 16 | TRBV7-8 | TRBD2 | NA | TGTGCCAGCAGCTTAGCTACCGGGAGGGCCGAGAATGAGCAGTTCTTC | CASSLATGRAENEQFF
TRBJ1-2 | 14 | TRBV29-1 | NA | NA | TGCAGCGTTGCCGCCGACTTTGGAGGTAATGGCTACACCTTC | CSVAADFGGNGYTF
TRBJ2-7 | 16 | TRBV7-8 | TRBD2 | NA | TGTGCCAGCAGCCCCCTAGCGGGCCGGAGGGGACACGAGCAGTACTTC | CASSPLAGRRGHEQYF
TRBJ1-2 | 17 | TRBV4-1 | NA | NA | TGCGCCAGCAGCCATTACTTCATTGTGTGGCCAGCATATGGCTACACCTTC | CASSHYFIVWPAYGYTF
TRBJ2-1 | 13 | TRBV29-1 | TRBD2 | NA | TGCAGCGTGGGGGCGGGAGGAGGCAATGAGCAGTTCTTC | CSVGAGGGNEQFF
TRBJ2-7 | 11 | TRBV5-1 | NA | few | TGCGCCAGCGCCACGGGAAACGAGCAGTACTTC | CASATGNEQYF
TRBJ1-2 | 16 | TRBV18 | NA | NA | TGTGCCAGCTCACCAAGGGGGACTCGAAGGGGGGAAGGCTACACCTTC | CASSPRGTRRGEGYTF